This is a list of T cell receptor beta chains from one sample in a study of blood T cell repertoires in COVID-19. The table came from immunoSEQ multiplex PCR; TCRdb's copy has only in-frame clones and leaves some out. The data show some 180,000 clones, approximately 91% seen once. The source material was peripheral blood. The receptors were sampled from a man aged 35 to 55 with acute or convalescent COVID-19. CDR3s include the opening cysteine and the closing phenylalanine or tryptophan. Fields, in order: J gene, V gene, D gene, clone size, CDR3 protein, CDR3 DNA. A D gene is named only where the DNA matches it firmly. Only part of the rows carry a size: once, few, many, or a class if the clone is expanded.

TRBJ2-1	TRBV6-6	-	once	CASSYGDRDFGEQFF	TGTGCCAGCAGTTACGGCGACAGGGACTTCGGTGAGCAGTTCTTC
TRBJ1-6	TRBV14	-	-	CASSQAGVWDSPLHF	TGTGCCAGCAGCCAAGCGGGGGTTTGGGATTCACCCCTCCACTTT
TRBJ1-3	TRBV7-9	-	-	CASSRKEDSGNTIYF	TGTGCCAGCAGCCGGAAGGAGGACTCTGGAAACACCATATATTTT
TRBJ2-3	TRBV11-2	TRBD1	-	CASSRDRGTDTQYF	TGTGCCAGCAGCCGGGACAGGGGAACAGATACGCAGTATTTT
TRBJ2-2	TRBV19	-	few	CASQYINTGELFF	TGTGCCAGCCAATACATAAACACCGGGGAGCTGTTTTTT
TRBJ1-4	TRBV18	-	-	CASSPTTLGEKLFF	TGTGCCAGCTCGCCGACTACCTTGGGCGAAAAACTGTTTTTT
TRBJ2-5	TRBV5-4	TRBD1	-	CASSGQGQGMRETQYF	TGTGCCAGCAGCGGACAGGGACAGGGGATGAGGGAGACCCAGTACTTC
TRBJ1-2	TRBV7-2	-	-	CASSLYSYYGYTF	TGTGCCAGCAGCTTATACAGCTACTATGGCTACACCTTC
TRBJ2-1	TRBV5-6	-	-	CASSLLLRLYNEQFF	TGTGCCAGCAGCTTGCTGCTGCGGCTCTACAATGAGCAGTTCTTC
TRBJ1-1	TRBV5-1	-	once	CASSQGLDTEAFF	TGCGCCAGCAGTCAGGGATTGGACACTGAAGCTTTCTTT
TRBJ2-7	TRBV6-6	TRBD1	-	CASGQGQFSYEQYF	TGTGCCAGCGGACAGGGCCAATTCTCCTACGAGCAGTACTTC
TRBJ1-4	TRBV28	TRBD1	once	CASSLSRGPNEKLFF	TGTGCCAGCAGTTTATCCAGGGGGCCTAATGAAAAACTGTTTTTT
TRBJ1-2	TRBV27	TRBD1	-	CASSPDRGGNYGYTF	TGTGCCAGCAGCCCGGACAGGGGAGGAAACTATGGCTACACCTTC
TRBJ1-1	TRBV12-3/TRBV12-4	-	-	CASSFRTSEAFF	TGTGCCAGCAGTTTTAGGACATCCGAAGCTTTCTTT
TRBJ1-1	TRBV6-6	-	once	CASSSLWGGGTEAFF	TGTGCCAGCAGTTCCCTTTGGGGAGGGGGCACTGAAGCTTTCTTT
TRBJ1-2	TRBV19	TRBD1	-	CASSMPGTGTNYGYTF	TGTGCCAGTAGTATGCCAGGGACAGGGACTAACTATGGCTACACCTTC
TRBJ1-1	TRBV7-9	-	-	CASSLYTTEAFF	TGTGCCAGCAGCTTATACACAACTGAAGCTTTCTTT
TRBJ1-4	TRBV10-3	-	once	CAISESEREKLFF	TGTGCCATCAGTGAGTCGGAGAGAGAAAAACTGTTTTTT
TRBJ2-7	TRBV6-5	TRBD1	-	CASTPTGGLSYEQYF	TGTGCCAGCACCCCGACAGGGGGTCTGTCCTACGAGCAGTACTTC
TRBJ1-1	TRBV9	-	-	CASSVAAKNTEAFF	TGTGCCAGCAGCGTAGCCGCTAAGAACACTGAAGCTTTCTTT